This TCR beta chain appears in the sequencing data of a study of shared clonotypes between healthy human individuals. Some clones are missing from TCRdb's copy, which holds only in-frame ones; the method was immunoSEQ multiplex PCR. This sample yields millions of clones, of which 95% are seen a single time; 0.13% belongs to the top ten. On this clone itself: Its target is not known.

Trimming removed 4 bases from V and 1 base from J; junction bases left unmatched: 9. The CDR3 contains 16 residues. Germline assignment: CDR1 SGDLS and CDR2 YYNGEE. Study-wide results and limits: Sampling involved blood alone; tissue repertoires likely differ. Represented diversity (both genetic and exposure-history) was limited by the small number of donors.

Study donors comprised healthy, HIV-negative adults devoid of recent acute infection or vaccination. Sequenced input: naive CD4+ T cells sorted from blood. The sample's subset: CD45RA+ positively selected. The V call is TRBV9, the J call TRBJ1-1; TRBD1 matches at 8 bases. This clonotype was obtained from a man between 18 and 35 years old in good health. The CDR3 DNA is TGTGCCAGCAGCATCCGAGGGACAGGAACGAACACTGAAGCTTTCTTT. Translating it yields CASSIRGTGTNTEAFF. Combining the CDR3 with reference TRBV9 and TRBJ1-1 gives the whole variable domain DSGVTQTPKHLITATGQRVTLRCSPRSGDLSVYWYQQSLDQGLQFLIQYYNGEERAKGNILERFSAQQFPDLHSELNLSSLELGDSALYFCASSIRGTGTNTEAFFGQGTRLTVV.